This record concerns one TCR beta chain sequence. Its antigen specificity is not known. Qualities for individual bases were not recorded, and no much larger clone is one base off. The data were obtained in a study of T cell responses to AZD1222 COVID-19 vaccine (dated by TCRdb to about 2021). With respect to the entire study: AZD1222 recipients given second doses at about 4 weeks or at about 12 weeks were pooled, since spike-specific TCR depth and breadth were not found to differ between the two schedules. A total of 233 trial participants underwent TCR sequencing, of whom some 200 had received two doses of AZD1222 and 26 had received two doses of the MenACWY control vaccine. Trial participants were enrolled into age subgroups of 18-55, 56-69 and 70-plus years, which contained about 150, 28 and 57 TCR-sequenced participants, respectively.

On the study overall, not on this receptor specifically: Epitopes outside the regions mutated in the B.1.351 and B.1.1.7 variants were reportedly recognized by nearly half of the unique spike-specific TCRs. The 56-69-year group was small, and its depth increase did not reach significance, likely because of low power. A significant rise in spike-specific TCR breadth and depth was observed after two AZD1222 doses relative to day 0 and relative to MenACWY recipients. Participants were mostly white British, with more females than males. The authors suggested clonal diversity may have been underestimated. The vaccine-associated CD4 TCRs covered the entire spike protein, and the dominant responses fell in regions 160-218 and 743-854. Because no day 14 peak-response samples were available, the repertoires could be characterized only after the peak T cell response. Only five or six AZD1222 recipients were SARS-CoV-2 seropositive at baseline, limiting conclusions about previously exposed vaccinees.

The CDR3 regions of human TCRbeta chains were subjected to immunosequencing. For the original study's pipeline: Repertoire TCRs were matched against a reference library of SARS-CoV-2-specific TCRs generated with the MIRA antigen-specificity platform. Breadth meant the fraction of unique TCRs that were SARS-CoV-2-associated, whereas depth meant the fraction of total T cells that were SARS-CoV-2-associated. Using the MIRA data, each spike-specific TCR was mapped to the spike region that the TCR reacts to and placed in a CD4 or CD8 class. Log10-transformed breadth and depth values were compared by one-way ANOVA with Sidak's multiple comparisons tests. TCRdb stores this immuneACCESS table with in-frame sequences only. Part of the clones is absent; in the studies checked, under half of the shortfall reflects unresolved V genes, and no reason is known for the rest. The D gene and trimming were derived from the DNA, and the V and J assignments and clone size from that table. Recorded for this sample are about 120,000 clones; approximately 90% of them occurred a single time. The ten largest clones add up to around 1.7% of the sample.

The time point tag for this specimen amounts to: baseline before first vaccination. Vaccinee samples were obtained from the UK trials COV001 and COV002, which included a single-blind randomized controlled phase 2/3 trial of AZD1222 (ChAdOx1 nCoV-19) in healthy adults. For TCRbeta chain sequencing, PBMC samples were collected from trial participants at day 0 and at day 28 after the second dose. Based on the germline V gene, the CDR1 and CDR2 sequences are SGHDT and YYEEEE. Including the terminal cysteine and phenylalanine, the CDR3 comprises 13 residues. CDR3 DNA only is kept here, 39 bases in frame from base 1. The trim is 2 bases for V and 4 bases for J, with a gap of 9 bases between the germline ends.

Recombination linked TRBV5-6 to TRBJ1-1, with a weak D call of TRBD1 (6 bases match). Specimen: peripheral blood, collected on day 0 of AZD1222 vaccination. The clonotype comes from an adult in good health. Here the CDR3 is given as CASSFKGGTEAFF. The DNA sequence reads TGTGCCAGCAGCTTTAAGGGGGGCACTGAAGCTTTCTTT.